This T cell receptor beta chain was sequenced in a study of blood T cell repertoires in COVID-19. Study in general: T cells, B-cell-depleted T cells, or PBMCs provided the cDNA or gDNA that served as material.

CDR1 is SGHRS, CDR2 YFSETQ, per germline. The CDR3 totals 16 residues. The junction had 9 bases not matched to a gene; V was cut back by 0 bases and J by 7 bases. Per the authors' pipeline: Quantification of nucleated cells was approximated via reference gene primer amplification. TCRdb's copy holds only in-frame clones and misses some; the assay was immunoSEQ multiplex PCR. From that table come the V and J calls and clone size; the DNA was used to work out D and trimming. This table has about 68,000 clones, roughly 87% appearing once. Patients of the Seattle cohort, enrolled during active infection, were followed longitudinally.

This chain uses TRBV5-1 with TRBJ2-1; 8 positions agree with TRBD2. The specimen was peripheral blood. The sequence was obtained from a woman aged 50 to 65 with COVID-19, enrolled during active disease. In DNA, the CDR3 is TGCGCCAGCAGCTTGGTAGCGGGATTCGGGGTGAATGAGCAGTTCTTC. Translating it yields CASSLVAGFGVNEQFF.